The 21 T cell receptor beta chains below come from one sample, sequenced in a study of blood T cells in healthy people across ages. A J-beta primer mix and a sample-barcoded 5' primer were used in a second PCR of about 7 to 12 cycles. TCRdb re-derived calls from the 5' RACE reads in MiXCR, one entry per CDR3 protein. The sample lists over a million distinct CDR3 sequences, 35% to 45% occurring once. The specimen was blood. The receptors come from a woman aged 18-29 years in good health.

This rearrangement joins TRBV20-1 to TRBJ2-7; no firm D call. Between the trimmed V and J ends, which lost 6 bases and 3 bases, there was a span of 24 bases. The CDR3 is 16 amino acids. Germline CDR1 and CDR2: DFQATT and SNEGSKA (reference sequence). The CDR3 sequence is CSAHVADPILNYEQYF. As DNA, the CDR3 is TGCAGTGCCCATGTGGCCGACCCTATATTAAACTACGAGCAGTACTTC.

This clonotype was counted a few times. The J gene is TRBJ1-5, the V gene TRBV20-1; the D gene is possibly TRBD1 (5 bases). This CDR3 has 14 amino acids. Germline-derived CDR1 and CDR2 are DFQATT and SNEGSKA (reference sequence). The germline V and J ends were trimmed by 6 bases and 2 bases, with 14 bases remaining between them. As DNA, the CDR3 is TGCAGTGCCACCGACAGAATCGGCAATCAGCCCCAGCATTTT. Residues: CSATDRIGNQPQHF.

This clonotype has a handful of counts. The chain is built from TRBV14 and TRBJ2-7, with D maybe TRBD1 (5 bases). Between the trimmed V and J ends, which lost 3 bases and 2 bases, there was a span of 8 bases. Germline CDR1 and CDR2: SGHDN and FVKESK. The CDR3 is 13 amino acids. The CDR3 here is CASSQSGTYEQYF. CDR3 coding DNA: TGTGCCAGCAGCCAGTCAGGGACCTACGAGCAGTACTTC.

This clonotype was observed a handful of times. The chain carries TRBV27 and TRBJ1-1; D gene ambiguous. The V end was cut by 6 bases, the J end by 0 bases, with 29 bases between. The CDR3 is made up of 20 amino acids. CDR1 MNHEY and CDR2 SMNVEV come from the germline V gene (reference sequence). The CDR3 spells CASSPIVSVGRRTVNTEAFF. The CDR3 DNA reads as TGTGCCAGCAGCCCCATAGTCTCGGTCGGTCGGCGAACAGTGAACACTGAAGCTTTCTTT.

This clonotype was counted a few times. The V gene is TRBV7-9, the J gene TRBJ2-3; possible D gene TRBD2, 5 bases. CDR3 length: 14 residues. Germline lookup yields CDR1 SEHNR and CDR2 FQNEAQ (reference sequence). Trimming left V 1 base short and J 4 bases short, with 9 bases between. This CDR3 is CASSLVANPDTQYF. Written as DNA, the CDR3 is TGTGCCAGCAGCTTAGTAGCGAACCCAGATACGCAGTATTTT.

About this clonotype: Given a much more abundant clone one base away, this may be a read error. This sequence joins TRBV7-8 and TRBJ2-5; D is perhaps TRBD2 (5 bases). The germline CDR1 and CDR2 sequences are SGHVS and FQNEAQ. The CDR3 runs to 11 residues. V lost 2 bases, J lost 9 bases, and 7 bases lay in between. The CDR3 nucleotides are TGTGCCAGCAGCTTAATGGAGGCCCAGTACTTC. Protein product: CASSLMEAQYF.

This clonotype was detected a few times. The chain links TRBV29-1 to TRBJ2-7, with 8 bases lining up with TRBD1. This CDR3 has 12 residues. The junction had 7 bases not matched to a gene; V was cut back by 7 bases and J by 5 bases. Germline V gene sequence: CDR1 SQVTM, CDR2 ANQGSEA. CDR3 DNA: TGCAGCGCCCTCAGGGGGCCCAACGAGCAGTACTTC. Protein product: CSALRGPNEQYF.

This clonotype was observed a handful of times. The V gene is TRBV2, the J gene TRBJ2-1, with D possibly TRBD2 on 6 matching bases. The V gene's germline CDR1 is SNHLY and CDR2 FYNNEI. CDR3 size: 15 residues. V was shortened by 3 bases and J by 8 bases, with 17 bases between the two germline ends. Here the CDR3 reads CASSDLAGREDEQFF. DNA for the CDR3: TGTGCCAGCAGTGACTTGGCGGGACGCGAGGATGAGCAGTTCTTC. The full variable domain, in which reference TRBV2 and TRBJ2-1 provide the parts outside the CDR3, is EPEVTQTPSHQVTQMGQEVILRCVPISNHLYFYWYRQILGQKVEFLVSFYNNEISEKSEIFDDQFSVERPDGSNFTLKIRSTKLEDSAMYFCASSDLAGREDEQFFGPGTRLTVL.

V gene TRBV5-1 combines with J gene TRBJ1-6, with TRBD1 identical over 7 bases. The V gene end was trimmed by 4 bases and the J gene end by 6 bases; junction bases not matched to a gene: 7. This CDR3 has 15 residues. Germline V gene data show CDR1 as SGHRS and CDR2 as YFSETQ. The CDR3 sequence is CASSHRDSTNSPLHF. The CDR3 DNA reads as TGCGCCAGCAGCCATCGGGACAGCACTAATTCACCCCTCCACTTT.

This clonotype was seen just once. The rearrangement joins TRBV6-2 or TRBV6-3 to TRBJ2-1; 9 nucleotides line up with TRBD2. V dropped 6 bases and J dropped 0; count of bases not matched to a gene: 6. The CDR3 is made up of 16 amino acids. Germline-derived CDR1 and CDR2 are MNHEY and SVGEGT. The DNA for the CDR3 is TGTGCCAGCAGGCCTCCGGGACTAGCCTCCTACAATGAGCAGTTCTTC. Protein sequence: CASRPPGLASYNEQFF.

For the CDR3, the DNA is TGTGCCAGCAGCGCCCGACTAGCGGCGGTCCAAGAGACCCAGTACTTC. It yields the protein CASSARLAAVQETQYF. V gene TRBV7-8 combines with J gene TRBJ2-5; TRBD2 agrees at 9 bases. The CDR3 loop spans 16 amino acids. V dropped 5 bases and J dropped 1; count of bases not matched to a gene: 8. Looked up from germline, CDR1 is SGHVS and CDR2 is FQNEAQ.

This clonotype has a handful of counts. This chain connects TRBV7-9 to TRBJ2-7; D gene unclear. The V and J ends lost 7 bases and 0 bases respectively, with 10 bases between them. The CDR3 is made up of 13 amino acids. CDR1 SEHNR and CDR2 FQNEAQ come from the germline V gene (reference sequence). CDR3 sequence reads: CASTGKSSYEQYF. The CDR3 DNA reads TGTGCCAGCACCGGCAAAAGCTCCTACGAGCAGTACTTC.

The rearrangement links TRBV7-2 to TRBJ1-6; the match to TRBD1 covers 9 bases. This CDR3 is built from 17 residues. The ends lost 9 bases at V and 4 bases at J; junction bases unmatched: 13. Germline V gene lookup returns CDR1 SGHTA and CDR2 FQGNSA. CDR3 sequence: CASSAPGQGGYNSPLHF. The CDR3 region has the DNA TGTGCCAGTAGCGCTCCGGGACAGGGAGGATATAATTCACCCCTCCACTTT.

This clonotype was seen more than once but under ten times. The CDR3 DNA reads as TGTGCCAGCGATTCAGGGGTTACAGATACGCAGTATTTT. Its protein product is CASDSGVTDTQYF. The chain carries TRBV7-9 and TRBJ2-3, with D possibly matching TRBD1 (6 bases). The CDR3 length is 13 residues. Trimming shortened V by 8 bases and J by 3 bases, and 12 bases separated the two germline ends. Germline V gene sequence: CDR1 SEHNR, CDR2 FQNEAQ (reference sequence).

This clonotype was found a few times. The chain uses TRBV7-6 and TRBJ2-1; the D is unclear. Trimming cost V 0 bases and J 3 bases, with 9 bases left between them. The CDR3 extends over 15 amino acids. In germline, CDR1 is SGHVS, CDR2 FNYEAQ. The CDR3, as DNA: TGTGCCAGCAGCTTAGCTCACGGAATCTACAATGAGCAGTTCTTC. Residues: CASSLAHGIYNEQFF.

The chain employs TRBV5-6 and TRBJ2-1; 10 bases are shared with TRBD2. The V segment lost 4 bases and the J segment 12 bases; nucleotides outside the gene matches: 7. This CDR3 region has 13 residues. Germline assignment: CDR1 SGHDT and CDR2 YYEEEE. The CDR3 loop reads CASSVVVAGGQFF. The CDR3 DNA reads TGTGCCAGCAGCGTGGTCGTAGCGGGAGGGCAGTTCTTC.

The chain combines TRBV12-3 or TRBV12-4 with TRBJ2-1; D is ambiguous. This CDR3 contains 16 residues. The V end was cut by 4 bases, the J end by 0 bases, with 13 bases between. The CDR3, as DNA: TGTGCCAGCAGTTGGACGTCGCATAGCTCCTACAATGAGCAGTTCTTC. It codes for CASSWTSHSSYNEQFF.

This chain links TRBV30 with TRBJ2-3; D not resolved. Germline V CDR1 and CDR2: GTSNPN, SVGIG (reference sequence). Trimming removed 4 bases from V and 2 bases from J, with 4 bases in between. This CDR3 is 11 amino acids long. In nucleotides, the CDR3 is TGTGCCTGGACCTTCACAGATACGCAGTATTTT. The encoded protein is CAWTFTDTQYF.

This chain connects TRBV24-1 to TRBJ2-7; TRBD2 aligns across 11 bases. CDR1 is KGHDR and CDR2 is SFDVKD in the germline V gene. Unmatched junction bases numbered 2, after V lost 8 bases and J lost 3 bases. This CDR3 spans 13 amino acids. CDR3 DNA sequence: TGTGCCACCATGGGGACTAGCGGCTACGAGCAGTACTTC. Protein: CATMGTSGYEQYF.

V gene TRBV5-1 combines with J gene TRBJ2-3; weak D call: TRBD1 (6 bases). The ends were cut back, 4 bases at V and 6 bases at J, with 21 bases in the middle. This CDR3 is built from 16 residues. In germline, CDR1 is SGHRS, CDR2 YFSETQ. The CDR3 nucleotides read TGCGCCAGCAGCGCGTCCGGGACACCGCGTGGGGATACGCAGTATTTT. Its translation is CASSASGTPRGDTQYF.

This clonotype was seen more than once but under ten times. V and J are TRBV20-1 and TRBJ1-1, with 7 bases that match TRBD1. V lost 2 bases to trimming and J lost 2 bases; unmatched junction nucleotides: 2. CDR1 is DFQATT and CDR2 is SNEGSKA in the germline V gene (reference sequence). There are 13 residues in the CDR3. CDR3 residues: CSARNRGNTEAFF. CDR3 nucleotide sequence: TGCAGTGCTAGAAACAGGGGAAACACTGAAGCTTTCTTT.